These 15 T cell receptor beta chains came from one sample sequenced in a study of cytomegalovirus exposure and HLA in healthy donors. The PCR contained 60 Vbeta and 13 Jbeta primers. Profiled with immunoSEQ multiplex PCR; TCRdb holds only in-frame clones, not every one. Of about 120,000 clones detected, over 60% appear once; the ten largest clones hold 9.5% to 12%. The sample consisted of PBMCs. The receptor set was obtained from a man in his forties in good health and CMV-seropositive.

V usage is TRBV6-5 and J usage is TRBJ1-4; the match to TRBD1 covers 10 bases. V lost 4 bases to trimming and J lost 8 bases; unmatched junction nucleotides: 7. This CDR3 is 15 amino acids long. Germline V gene lookup returns CDR1 MNHEY and CDR2 SVGAGI. CDR3 residues: CASSSGTGDSEKLFF. DNA for the CDR3: TGTGCCAGCAGTTCCGGGACAGGGGATTCCGAAAAACTGTTTTTT.

The genes are TRBV19 and TRBJ2-1, with 12 bases lining up with TRBD2. CDR1 is LNHDA, CDR2 SQIVND, per germline (reference sequence). The length of the CDR3 is 14 residues. The trim removed 8 bases at V and 7 bases at J, leaving 6 bases unmatched. CDR3 in DNA: TGTGCCAGTGAACTAGCGGGGGGAAGAAATGAGCAGTTCTTC. The encoded protein is CASELAGGRNEQFF.

CDR3 DNA sequence: TGTGCCAGCAGCTTAGCCGGACAGGAGACCTACGAGCAGTACTTC. Its translation is CASSLAGQETYEQYF. The chain employs TRBV7-2 and TRBJ2-7; 7 nucleotides agree with TRBD1. V lost 0 bases, J lost 2 bases, and 4 bases stayed unmatched. The CDR3 spans 15 residues. Germline-derived CDR1 and CDR2 are SGHTA and FQGNSA.

This clone has a handful of counts. The chain is built from TRBV2 and TRBJ1-5, with 7 bases aligning to TRBD1. This CDR3 is built from 14 residues. V shed 6 bases, J shed 6 bases, and the junction held 8 bases outside the gene matches. The germline V gene has CDR1 SNHLY and CDR2 FYNNEI. CDR3 sequence reads: CASRGQGGLQPQHF. CDR3 DNA sequence: TGTGCCAGCAGGGGGCAGGGGGGACTTCAGCCCCAGCATTTT.

This clone was seen a single time. CDR3 sequence reads: CASSGRQGVGNTEAFF. The CDR3 bases are TGTGCCAGCTCAGGAAGACAGGGTGTGGGAAACACTGAAGCTTTCTTT. This chain connects TRBV18 to TRBJ1-1; 7 bases match TRBD1. The V gene end was trimmed by 5 bases and the J gene end by 2 bases; junction bases not matched to a gene: 11. The CDR3 is 16 amino acids. In germline, CDR1 is KGHSH, CDR2 LQKENI.

This clone was observed a handful of times. The V call is TRBV19, the J call TRBJ1-1, with D tentatively TRBD1 (5 bases). The CDR3 runs 13 residues. Germline CDR1 reads LNHDA; CDR2 reads SQIVND (reference sequence). V lost 6 bases and J lost 3, with 11 bases in between. The CDR3 coding sequence is TGTGCCAGTAGATCATGGGGGGACACTGAAGCTTTCTTT. It is translated as CASRSWGDTEAFF.

The chain has TRBV5-1 and TRBJ2-1, with D unclear. This CDR3 spans 14 amino acids. Germline CDR1 reads SGHRS; CDR2 reads YFSETQ. With 3 bases removed from V and 0 bases from J, the gap between germline ends came to 7 bases. CDR3 protein: CASSSTRSYNEQFF. DNA for the CDR3: TGCGCCAGCAGCTCGACACGCTCCTACAATGAGCAGTTCTTC.

The rearrangement links TRBV6-6 to TRBJ2-2; D gene unclear. The CDR3 has 13 amino acids. V lost 6 bases to trimming and J lost 0 bases, with 5 bases between them. The germline V gene has CDR1 MNHNY and CDR2 SVGAGI (reference sequence). CDR3 amino acids: CASRSSNTGELFF. The CDR3 DNA reads as TGTGCCAGCAGATCCTCGAACACCGGGGAGCTGTTTTTT.

The chain is built from TRBV25-1 and TRBJ1-6; 11 positions match TRBD1. Germline CDR1 reads MGHDK; CDR2 reads SYGVNS. The CDR3 contains 18 residues. V shed 4 bases, J shed 0 bases, and the junction held 5 bases outside the gene matches. CDR3 amino acids: CASSALGQGVSYNSPLHF. For the CDR3, the DNA is TGTGCCAGCAGTGCGCTGGGACAGGGGGTCTCCTATAATTCACCCCTCCACTTT.

This rearrangement joins TRBV19 to TRBJ1-2; D gene ambiguous. Trimming left V 3 bases short and J 4 bases short, with 6 bases between. Germline CDR1 LNHDA, CDR2 SQIVND (reference sequence). The CDR3 extends over 12 amino acids. The CDR3, as DNA: TGTGCCAGTAGTATTGCGGCCTATGGCTACACCTTC. It yields the protein CASSIAAYGYTF.

The rearrangement joins TRBV9 to TRBJ1-4; maybe TRBD1 (6 bases). CDR1 and CDR2 (germline): SGDLS, YYNGEE. V dropped 3 bases and J dropped 4 bases, with 13 bases sitting between them. The CDR3 spans 15 residues. As DNA, the CDR3 is TGTGCCAGCAGCGCGAGGACAGTCAGTAATGAAAAACTGTTTTTT. Its translation: CASSARTVSNEKLFF.

V usage is TRBV6-1 and J usage is TRBJ2-3; maybe TRBD2 (6 bases). Germline lookup yields CDR1 MNHNS and CDR2 SASEGT. V was trimmed by 4 bases and J by 2 bases, leaving 16 bases between them. The length of the CDR3 is 16 residues. The DNA of the CDR3 is TGTGCCAGCAGTGCCCGGGAGCTGGAGCTCACAGATACGCAGTATTTT. It translates to CASSARELELTDTQYF.

The chain carries TRBV18 and TRBJ1-3; TRBD1 is a possible D gene (5 bases). V gave up 4 bases and J gave up 1 base, with 11 bases separating them. This CDR3 has 15 residues. In germline, CDR1 is KGHSH, CDR2 LQKENI. This chain's CDR3 is CASSLTRDSGNTIYF. The CDR3 DNA is TGTGCCAGCTCACTGACCAGGGATTCTGGAAACACCATATATTTT. The variable domain in full, with the rest retrieved from reference TRBV18 and TRBJ1-3, is NAGVMQNPRHLVRRRGQEARLRCSPMKGHSHVYWYRQLPEEGLKFMVYLQKENIIDESGMPKERFSAEFPKEGPSILRIQQVVRGDSAAYFCASSLTRDSGNTIYFGEGSWLTVV.

The rearrangement links TRBV4-3 to TRBJ2-5; 11 bases line up with TRBD1. The J call may be faulty, since TRBJ2-7 better matches the DNA end. Germline assignment: CDR1 LGHNA and CDR2 YSLEER. The CDR3 is 16 residues long. Written as DNA, the CDR3 is TGCGCCAGCAGCCATCACTCGGGACAGGGGGCCTACGAGCAGTACTTC. It codes for CASSHHSGQGAYEQYF.

The J gene is TRBJ1-6, the V gene TRBV7-9; D unclear. Germline values: CDR1 SEHNR, CDR2 FQNEAQ (reference sequence). The CDR3 sequence is 13 residues long. V gave up 1 base and J gave up 6 bases, with 4 bases separating them. The CDR3 bases are TGTGCCAGCAGCTTAGTTAGTAATTCACCCCTCCACTTT. It is translated as CASSLVSNSPLHF.